This T cell receptor (beta chain) was captured in a study of blood T cell repertoires in COVID-19. Per the original methods: The assay estimated nucleated cells by amplifying reference gene primers. Assay used: immunoSEQ multiplex PCR; TCRdb lists only in-frame clones, some missing. Clone size and the V and J calls come from that table; the DNA yielded D and trimming. The data show some 360,000 clones, around 87% seen once. Germline V lookup: CDR1 SGHAT, CDR2 FQNNGV. The CDR3 length is 17 residues. With 4 bases removed from V and 0 bases from J, the gap between germline ends came to 17 bases. Patients of the Seattle cohort, enrolled during active infection, were followed longitudinally.

Sequencing was carried out using peripheral blood. The sequence derives from a woman aged 55-70 years with COVID-19, enrolled during active disease. V and J are TRBV11-2 and TRBJ2-3; tentatively, D is TRBD2 (7 bases). The CDR3 loop is CASSSRSGGGSTDTQYF. CDR3 DNA sequence: TGTGCCAGCAGCTCGAGGAGTGGGGGGGGCAGCACAGATACGCAGTATTTT. Using reference TRBV11-2 and TRBJ2-3 for the parts outside the CDR3, the full variable domain is EAGVAQSPRYKIIEKRQSVAFWCNPISGHATLYWYQQILGQGPKLLIQFQNNGVVDDSQLPKDRFSAERLKGVDSTLKIQPAKLEDSAVYLCASSSRSGGGSTDTQYFGPGTRLTVL.